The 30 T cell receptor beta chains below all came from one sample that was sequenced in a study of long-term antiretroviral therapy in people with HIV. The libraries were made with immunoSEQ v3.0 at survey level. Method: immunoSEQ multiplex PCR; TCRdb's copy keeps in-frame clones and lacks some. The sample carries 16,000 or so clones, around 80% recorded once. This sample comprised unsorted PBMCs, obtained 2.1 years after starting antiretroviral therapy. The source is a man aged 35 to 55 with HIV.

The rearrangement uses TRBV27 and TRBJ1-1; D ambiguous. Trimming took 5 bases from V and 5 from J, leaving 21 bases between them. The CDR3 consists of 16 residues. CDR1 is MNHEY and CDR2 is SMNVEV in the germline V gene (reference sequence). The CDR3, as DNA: TGTGCCAGCAGTAACCTTACGGGCCTCGCCGGGACTGAAGCTTTCTTT. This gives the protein CASSNLTGLAGTEAFF.

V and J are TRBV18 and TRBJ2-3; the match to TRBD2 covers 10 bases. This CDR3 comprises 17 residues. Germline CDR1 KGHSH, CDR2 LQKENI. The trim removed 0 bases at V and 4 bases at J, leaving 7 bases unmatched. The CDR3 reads CASSPPPRAGGPDTQYF. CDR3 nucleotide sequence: TGTGCCAGCTCACCACCTCCCCGAGCGGGGGGGCCAGATACGCAGTATTTT.

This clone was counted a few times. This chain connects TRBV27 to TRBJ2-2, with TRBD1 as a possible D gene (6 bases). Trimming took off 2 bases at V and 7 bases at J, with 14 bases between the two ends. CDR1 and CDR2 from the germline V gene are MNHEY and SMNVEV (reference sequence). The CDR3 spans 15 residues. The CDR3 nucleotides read TGTGCCAGCAGTTTACGCAGGGGATCAGGCGGGGAGCTGTTTTTT. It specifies CASSLRRGSGGELFF.

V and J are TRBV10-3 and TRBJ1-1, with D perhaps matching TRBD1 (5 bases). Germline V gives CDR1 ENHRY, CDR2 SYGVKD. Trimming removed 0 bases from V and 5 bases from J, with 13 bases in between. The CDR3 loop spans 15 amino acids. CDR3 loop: CAISESPQGRTEAFF. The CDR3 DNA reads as TGTGCCATCAGTGAGTCGCCCCAGGGCCGAACTGAAGCTTTCTTT.

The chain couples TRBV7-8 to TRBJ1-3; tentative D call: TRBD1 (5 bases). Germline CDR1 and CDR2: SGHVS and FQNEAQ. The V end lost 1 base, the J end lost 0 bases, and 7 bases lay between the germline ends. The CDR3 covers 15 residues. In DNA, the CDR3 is TGTGCCAGCAGCTTAGACAGGACCTCTGGAAACACCATATATTTT. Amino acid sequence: CASSLDRTSGNTIYF.

The CDR3 DNA reads as TGTGCCAGCAGTTACTCGGTCGGGACCGTTAATTCACCCCTCCACTTT. It yields the protein CASSYSVGTVNSPLHF. The J gene is TRBJ1-6, the V gene TRBV6-5; possible D gene TRBD1, 5 bases. The CDR3 is made up of 16 amino acids. V was pared by 0 bases and J by 6 bases, with 12 bases between. In germline, CDR1 is MNHEY, CDR2 SVGAGI.

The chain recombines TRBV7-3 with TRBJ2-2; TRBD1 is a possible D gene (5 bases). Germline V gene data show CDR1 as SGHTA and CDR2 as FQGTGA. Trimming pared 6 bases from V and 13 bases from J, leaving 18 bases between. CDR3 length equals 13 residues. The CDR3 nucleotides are TGTGCCAGCAGTCCTGGGGCATCCCTCAGGCTGTTTTTT. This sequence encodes CASSPGASLRLFF.

CDR3 sequence: CASSQEPRSYEQYF. CDR3 nucleotide sequence: TGCGCCAGCAGCCAAGAGCCCAGGTCCTACGAGCAGTACTTC. V gene TRBV4-1 combines with J gene TRBJ2-7; D gene ambiguous. The CDR3 contains 14 residues. Germline-derived CDR1 and CDR2 are MGHRA and YSYEKL. V was shortened by 0 bases and J by 1 base, with 7 bases between the two germline ends.

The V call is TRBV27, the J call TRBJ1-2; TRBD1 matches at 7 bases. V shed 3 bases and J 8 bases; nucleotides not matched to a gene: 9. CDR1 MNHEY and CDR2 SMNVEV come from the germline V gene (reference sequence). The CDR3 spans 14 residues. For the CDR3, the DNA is TGTGCCAGCAGTTTCGCCTCCCCAGGGGGAGGCTACACCTTC. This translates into CASSFASPGGGYTF.

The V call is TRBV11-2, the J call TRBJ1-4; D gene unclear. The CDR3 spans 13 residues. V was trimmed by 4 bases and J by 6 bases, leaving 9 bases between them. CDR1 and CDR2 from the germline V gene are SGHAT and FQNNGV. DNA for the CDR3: TGTGCCAGCAGCTCGATCGCGGATGAAAAACTGTTTTTT. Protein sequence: CASSSIADEKLFF.

CDR3 residues: CASSAWEGGEQYF. The CDR3 bases are TGTGCCAGCAGCGCCTGGGAAGGTGGGGAGCAGTACTTC. This chain links TRBV7-9 with TRBJ2-7; D unresolved. V lost 5 bases and J 7 bases, leaving 15 bases between the germline ends. The CDR3 totals 13 residues. In germline, CDR1 is SEHNR, CDR2 FQNEAQ (reference sequence). The full variable domain, with the rest looked up from reference TRBV7-9 and TRBJ2-7, is DTGVSQNPRHKITKRGQNVTFRCDPISEHNRLYWYRQTLGQGPEFLTYFQNEAQLEKSRLLSDRFSAERPKGSFSTLEIQRTEQGDSAMYLCASSAWEGGEQYFGPGTRLTVT.

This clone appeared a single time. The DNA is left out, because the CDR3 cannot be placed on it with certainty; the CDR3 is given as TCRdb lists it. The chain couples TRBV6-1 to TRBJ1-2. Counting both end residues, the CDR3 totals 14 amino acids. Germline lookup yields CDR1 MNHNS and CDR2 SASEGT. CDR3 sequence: CASSTSELVYGYTF.

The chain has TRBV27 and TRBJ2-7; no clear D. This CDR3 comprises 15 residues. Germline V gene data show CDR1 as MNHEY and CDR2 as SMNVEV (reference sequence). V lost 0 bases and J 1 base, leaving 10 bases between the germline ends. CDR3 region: CASSLSPDRSYEQYF. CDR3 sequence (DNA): TGTGCCAGCAGTTTATCCCCAGACCGATCCTACGAGCAGTACTTC.

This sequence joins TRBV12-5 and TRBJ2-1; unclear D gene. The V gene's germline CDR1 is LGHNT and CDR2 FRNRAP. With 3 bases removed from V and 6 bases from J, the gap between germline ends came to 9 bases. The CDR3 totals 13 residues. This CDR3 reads CASGLPMVNEQFF. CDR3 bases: TGTGCTAGTGGTTTACCGATGGTCAATGAGCAGTTCTTC.

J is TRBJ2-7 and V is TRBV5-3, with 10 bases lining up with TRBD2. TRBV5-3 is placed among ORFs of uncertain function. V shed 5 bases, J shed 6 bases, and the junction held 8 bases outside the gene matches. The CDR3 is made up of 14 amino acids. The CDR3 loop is CARRLIAGGGEQYF. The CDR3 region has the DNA TGTGCCAGAAGATTAATAGCGGGGGGAGGCGAGCAGTACTTC.

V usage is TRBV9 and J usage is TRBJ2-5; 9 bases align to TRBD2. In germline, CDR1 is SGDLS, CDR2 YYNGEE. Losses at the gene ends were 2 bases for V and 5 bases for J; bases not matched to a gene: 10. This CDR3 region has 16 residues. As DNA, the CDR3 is TGTGCCAGCAGCGTTACTGGCGGGGGGGCCCGGGAGACCCAGTACTTC. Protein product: CASSVTGGGARETQYF.

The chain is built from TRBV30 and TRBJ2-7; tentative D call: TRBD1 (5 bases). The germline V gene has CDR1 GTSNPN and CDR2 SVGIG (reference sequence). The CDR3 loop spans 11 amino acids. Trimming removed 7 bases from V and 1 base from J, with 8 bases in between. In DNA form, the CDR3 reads TGTGCCTTGACAGAATCCTACGAGCAGTACTTC. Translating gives CALTESYEQYF.

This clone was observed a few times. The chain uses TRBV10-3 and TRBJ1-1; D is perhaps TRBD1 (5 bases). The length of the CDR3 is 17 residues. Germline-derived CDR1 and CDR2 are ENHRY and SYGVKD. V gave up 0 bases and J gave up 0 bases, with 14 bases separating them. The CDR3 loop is CAISESKMGRLNTEAFF. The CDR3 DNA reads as TGTGCCATCAGTGAGTCGAAAATGGGGCGCTTGAACACTGAAGCTTTCTTT.

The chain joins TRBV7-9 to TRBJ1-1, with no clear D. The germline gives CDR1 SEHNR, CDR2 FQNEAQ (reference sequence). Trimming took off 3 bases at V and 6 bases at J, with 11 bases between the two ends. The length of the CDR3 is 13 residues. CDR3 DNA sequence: TGTGCCAGCAGCTTGTTTCAGGCCGCTGAAGCTTTCTTT. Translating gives CASSLFQAAEAFF.

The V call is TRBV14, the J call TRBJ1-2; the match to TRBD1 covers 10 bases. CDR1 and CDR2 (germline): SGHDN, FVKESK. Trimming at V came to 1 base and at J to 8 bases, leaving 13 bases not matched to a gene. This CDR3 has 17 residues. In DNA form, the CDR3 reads TGTGCCAGCAGCCAAGCATCAAGAAGGGACAGGGGAGAGGGCTACACCTTC. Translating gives CASSQASRRDRGEGYTF. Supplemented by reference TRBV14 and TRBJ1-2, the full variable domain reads EAGVTQFPSHSVIEKGQTVTLRCDPISGHDNLYWYRRVMGKEIKFLLHFVKESKQDESGMPNNRFLAERTGGTYSTLKVQPAELEDSGVYFCASSQASRRDRGEGYTFGSGTRLTVV.

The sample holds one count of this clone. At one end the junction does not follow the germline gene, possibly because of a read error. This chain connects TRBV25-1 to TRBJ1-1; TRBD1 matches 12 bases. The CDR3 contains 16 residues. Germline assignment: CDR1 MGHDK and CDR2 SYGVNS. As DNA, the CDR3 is TGTGCCAGTAGTGAGCTGGGGGACAGGGGGCAGGGTGAAGCTTTCTTT. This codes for CASSELGDRGQGEAFF. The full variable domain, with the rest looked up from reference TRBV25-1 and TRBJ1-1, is EADIYQTPRYLVIGTGKKITLECSQTMGHDKMYWYQQDPGMELHLIHYSYGVNSTEKGDLSSESTVSRIRTEHFPLTLESARPSHTSQYLCASSELGDRGQGEAFFGQGTRLTVV.

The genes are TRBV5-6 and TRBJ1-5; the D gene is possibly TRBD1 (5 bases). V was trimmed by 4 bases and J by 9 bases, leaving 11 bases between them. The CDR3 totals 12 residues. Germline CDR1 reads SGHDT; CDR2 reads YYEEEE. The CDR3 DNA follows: TGTGCCAGCAGCCAGGTCCAGGGGCCCCAGCATTTT. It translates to CASSQVQGPQHF.

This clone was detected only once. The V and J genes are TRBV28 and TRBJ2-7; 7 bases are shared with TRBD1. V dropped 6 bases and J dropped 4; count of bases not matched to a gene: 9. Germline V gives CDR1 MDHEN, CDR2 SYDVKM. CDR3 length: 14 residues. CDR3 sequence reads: CASREGQIIYEQYF. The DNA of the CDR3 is TGTGCCAGCAGAGAGGGACAGATTATTTACGAGCAGTACTTC.

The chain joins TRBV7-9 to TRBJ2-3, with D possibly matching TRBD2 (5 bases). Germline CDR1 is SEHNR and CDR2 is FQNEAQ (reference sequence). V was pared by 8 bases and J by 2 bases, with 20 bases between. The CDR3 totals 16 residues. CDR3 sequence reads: CASRHGGPSLTDTQYF. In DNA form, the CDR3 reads TGTGCCAGCCGCCACGGAGGTCCCTCCCTCACAGATACGCAGTATTTT.

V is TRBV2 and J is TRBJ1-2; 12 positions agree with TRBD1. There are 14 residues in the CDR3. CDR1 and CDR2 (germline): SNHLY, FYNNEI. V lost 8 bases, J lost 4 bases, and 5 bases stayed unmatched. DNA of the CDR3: TGTGCCAGCCAGGGACAGGGGGCAGGCTATGGCTACACCTTC. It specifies CASQGQGAGYGYTF.

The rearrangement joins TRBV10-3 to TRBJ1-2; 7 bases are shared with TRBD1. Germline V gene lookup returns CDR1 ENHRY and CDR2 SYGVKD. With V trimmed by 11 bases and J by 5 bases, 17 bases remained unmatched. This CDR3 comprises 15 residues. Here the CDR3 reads CAAYRGASGIYGYTF. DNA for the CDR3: TGTGCCGCTTACAGGGGCGCTTCGGGTATATATGGCTACACCTTC.

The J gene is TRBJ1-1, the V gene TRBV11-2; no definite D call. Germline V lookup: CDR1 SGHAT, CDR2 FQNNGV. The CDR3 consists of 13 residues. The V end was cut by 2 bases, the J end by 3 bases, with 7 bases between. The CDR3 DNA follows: TGTGCCAGCAGCTTAAGGTTCGACACTGAAGCTTTCTTT. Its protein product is CASSLRFDTEAFF.

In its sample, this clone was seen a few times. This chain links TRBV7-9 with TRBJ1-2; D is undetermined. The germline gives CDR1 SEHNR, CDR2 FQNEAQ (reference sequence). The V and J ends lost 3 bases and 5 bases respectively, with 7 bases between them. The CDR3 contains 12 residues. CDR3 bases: TGTGCCAGCAGCTTGGGAGTTTATGGCTACACCTTC. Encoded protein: CASSLGVYGYTF. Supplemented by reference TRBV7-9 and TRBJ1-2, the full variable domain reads DTGVSQNPRHKITKRGQNVTFRCDPISEHNRLYWYRQTLGQGPEFLTYFQNEAQLEKSRLLSDRFSAERPKGSFSTLEIQRTEQGDSAMYLCASSLGVYGYTFGSGTRLTVV.

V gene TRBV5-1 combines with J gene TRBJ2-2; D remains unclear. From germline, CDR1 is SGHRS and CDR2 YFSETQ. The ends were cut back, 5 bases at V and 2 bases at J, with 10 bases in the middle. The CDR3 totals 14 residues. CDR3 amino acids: CASSETHNTGELFF. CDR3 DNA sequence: TGCGCCAGCAGTGAGACTCATAACACCGGGGAGCTGTTTTTT. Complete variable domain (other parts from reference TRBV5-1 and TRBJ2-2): KAGVTQTPRYLIKTRGQQVTLSCSPISGHRSVSWYQQTPGQGLQFLFEYFSETQRNKGNFPGRFSGRQFSNSRSEMNVSTLELGDSALYLCASSETHNTGELFFGEGSRLTVL.

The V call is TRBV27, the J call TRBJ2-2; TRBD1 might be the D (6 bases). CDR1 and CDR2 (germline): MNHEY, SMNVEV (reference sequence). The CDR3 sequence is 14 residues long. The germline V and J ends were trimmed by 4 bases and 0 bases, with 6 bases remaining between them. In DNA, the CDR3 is TGTGCCAGCAGTTGGGACACGAACACCGGGGAGCTGTTTTTT. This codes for CASSWDTNTGELFF.